The 27 T cell receptor beta chains listed next were all sequenced from one sample in a study of blood T cell repertoires in COVID-19. Clones were read by immunoSEQ multiplex PCR, and TCRdb kept only the in-frame ones, dropping some. The data hold some 320,000 clones, with approximately 88% observed a single time. Sequencing was done on a sample of peripheral blood. The receptors were gathered from a young woman who had recovered from COVID-19.

The chain links TRBV13 to TRBJ2-1; 11 bases are shared with TRBD2. The J segment lost 5 bases and the V segment lost 1 base, leaving 4 bases of the junction unmatched. Germline V gene sequence: CDR1 PRHDT, CDR2 FYEKMQ (reference sequence). The CDR3 runs 16 residues. Written as DNA, the CDR3 is TGTGCCAGCAGCTTAGAAGGGACTAGCGGAAACAATGAGCAGTTCTTC. Translated, it gives CASSLEGTSGNNEQFF.

For the CDR3, the DNA is TGTGCCAGCAGCCTCTCCGGGGGGACCTACAATGAGCAGTTCTTC. Translating it yields CASSLSGGTYNEQFF. The chain joins TRBV7-2 to TRBJ2-1; TRBD2 matches 7 bases. This CDR3 is built from 15 residues. Unmatched junction bases numbered 6, after V lost 5 bases and J lost 2 bases. The V gene's germline CDR1 is SGHTA and CDR2 FQGNSA.

This clone was picked up a small number of times. The chain couples TRBV27 to TRBJ2-7; 10 positions match TRBD2. CDR1 is MNHEY, CDR2 SMNVEV, per germline (reference sequence). Losses at the gene ends were 7 bases for V and 2 bases for J; bases not matched to a gene: 8. The CDR3 consists of 15 residues. The CDR3 DNA reads as TGTGCCAGCACCGCTAGCGGGGGCGCAACCTACGAGCAGTACTTC. Translation gives CASTASGGATYEQYF.

The chain carries TRBV27 and TRBJ1-4; 10 nucleotides match TRBD1. Germline CDR1 reads MNHEY; CDR2 reads SMNVEV (reference sequence). The CDR3 extends over 15 amino acids. After removal of 6 bases from V and 7 bases from J, the junction contained 8 bases not matched to a gene. The CDR3 spells CASSLDRGHGEKLFF. DNA for the CDR3: TGTGCCAGCAGCTTAGACAGGGGGCATGGTGAAAAACTGTTTTTT.

This clone was seen a single time. The V call is TRBV5-6, the J call TRBJ2-2; D is unclear. This CDR3 is 14 amino acids long. Germline values: CDR1 SGHDT, CDR2 YYEEEE. Trimming cost V 1 base and J 2 bases, with 6 bases left between them. The CDR3 protein is CASSLTLNTGELFF. In DNA, the CDR3 is TGTGCCAGCAGCTTGACGCTAAACACCGGGGAGCTGTTTTTT.

The rearrangement uses TRBV3-1 (or the pseudogene TRBV3-2) and TRBJ2-1; 14 nucleotides match TRBD2. The CDR3 consists of 15 residues. The V gene's germline CDR1 is LGHDT and CDR2 YNNKEL (reference sequence). The V segment lost 4 bases and the J segment 4 bases; nucleotides outside the gene matches: 0. CDR3 coding DNA: TGTGCCAGCAGCCGACTAGCGGGGGGGTACAATGAGCAGTTCTTC. It translates to CASSRLAGGYNEQFF.

The genes are TRBV15 and TRBJ1-3, with D perhaps matching TRBD1 (5 bases). From germline, CDR1 is LNHNV and CDR2 YYDKDF (reference sequence). V was clipped by 0 bases and J by 4 bases, with 10 bases between them. The CDR3 extends over 15 amino acids. The CDR3 DNA is TGTGCCACCAGCAGAGATGTGGGACTAGGAAACACCATATATTTT. Amino acids: CATSRDVGLGNTIYF.

The chain employs TRBV7-2 and TRBJ1-6, with TRBD1 matching 8 bases. The CDR3 loop spans 15 amino acids. J gave up 8 bases and V 0 bases, and 3 bases lay outside the gene matches. Looked up from germline, CDR1 is SGHTA and CDR2 is FQGNSA. CDR3 in DNA: TGTGCCAGCAGCTTAGCTACAGGGGGGGATTCACCCCTCCACTTT. This sequence encodes CASSLATGGDSPLHF.

The V call is TRBV5-1, the J call TRBJ2-5, with D maybe TRBD1 (5 bases). This CDR3 contains 14 residues. The germline gives CDR1 SGHRS, CDR2 YFSETQ. V lost 4 bases to trimming and J lost 4 bases, with 14 bases between them. DNA for the CDR3: TGCGCCAGCAGCGTGGCGCAGGGTGGAGAGACCCAGTACTTC. This translates into CASSVAQGGETQYF.

This sequence joins TRBV2 and TRBJ1-2; no clear D. The V end was cut by 6 bases, the J end by 6 bases, with 14 bases between. This CDR3 contains 13 residues. CDR1 and CDR2 (germline): SNHLY, FYNNEI. The CDR3 DNA reads as TGTGCCAGCAGGGTCGAAGTTGAGGATGGCTACACCTTC. Amino acid sequence: CASRVEVEDGYTF.

The chain recombines TRBV10-3 with TRBJ1-2, with D tentatively TRBD1 (6 bases). The CDR3 length is 14 residues. V lost 7 bases and J lost 4, with 16 bases in between. Per germline, CDR1 ENHRY and CDR2 SYGVKD. Written as DNA, the CDR3 is TGTGCCATCACTCCCGGGACACTCTCCTATGGCTACACCTTC. It encodes CAITPGTLSYGYTF.

This chain links TRBV3-1 (or the pseudogene TRBV3-2) with TRBJ1-6; TRBD1 might be the D (6 bases). The CDR3 runs to 15 residues. Between the trimmed V and J ends, which lost 0 bases and 10 bases, there was a span of 13 bases. The V gene's germline CDR1 is LGHDT and CDR2 YNNKEL (reference sequence). The CDR3 region has the DNA TGTGCCAGCAGCCAAGATTCGGCAGGGGTCTCACCCCTCCACTTT. This codes for CASSQDSAGVSPLHF.

The DNA for the CDR3 is TGTGCCTGGAGTGAAGGACAGATCTACGAGCAGTACTTC. It codes for CAWSEGQIYEQYF. The rearrangement joins TRBV30 to TRBJ2-7; D possibly corresponds to TRBD1 (6 bases). The CDR3 length is 13 residues. Trimming took off 1 base at V and 3 bases at J, with 10 bases between the two ends. CDR1 and CDR2 from the germline V gene are GTSNPN and SVGIG (reference sequence).

The chain uses TRBV20-1 and TRBJ2-7, with a weak D call TRBD2 (6 bases). Trimming removed 3 bases at V and 0 bases at J, with 15 bases between. CDR1 is DFQATT and CDR2 is SNEGSKA in the germline V gene (reference sequence). This CDR3 has 15 residues. CDR3 nucleotides: TGCAGTGCTAGTTACCGGGACTCGTTCTCCTACGAGCAGTACTTC. It encodes CSASYRDSFSYEQYF.

This chain joins TRBV7-2 and TRBJ2-1; 12 nucleotides align to TRBD1. Trimming at V came to 4 bases and at J to 10 bases, leaving 8 bases not matched to a gene. The CDR3 has 15 amino acids. Germline CDR1 and CDR2: SGHTA and FQGNSA. CDR3 DNA sequence: TGTGCCAGCAGCTACCGGGACAGGGGGCTGGAGGAGCAGTTCTTC. Translated: CASSYRDRGLEEQFF.

This chain joins TRBV3-1 (or the pseudogene TRBV3-2) and TRBJ1-4; 8 nucleotides align to TRBD1. With V trimmed by 3 bases and J by 6 bases, 9 bases remained unmatched. Germline CDR1 reads LGHDT; CDR2 reads YNNKEL (reference sequence). The CDR3 is 16 amino acids. The CDR3 DNA reads TGTGCCAGCAGCCATTGGCAGGGGGCGCGGGATGAAAAACTGTTTTTT. Encoded protein: CASSHWQGARDEKLFF.

This chain links TRBV24-1 with TRBJ2-1; D remains ambiguous. The CDR3 extends over 14 amino acids. Germline V CDR1 and CDR2: KGHDR, SFDVKD. Trimming took off 2 bases at V and 9 bases at J, with 13 bases between the two ends. The CDR3 loop is CATSDYGFSSEQFF. CDR3 bases: TGTGCCACCAGTGATTACGGGTTCTCCAGTGAGCAGTTCTTC.

The genes are TRBV28 and TRBJ2-5; 7 bases agree with TRBD2. The germline gives CDR1 MDHEN, CDR2 SYDVKM. The V segment lost 4 bases and the J segment 7 bases; nucleotides outside the gene matches: 15. The CDR3 contains 16 residues. The CDR3 here is CASSYYGIAGGTTQYF. The CDR3 nucleotides read TGTGCCAGCAGTTATTACGGGATAGCGGGTGGAACGACCCAGTACTTC.

V and J are TRBV2 and TRBJ1-5, with D possibly being TRBD1 (5 bases). V shed 6 bases and J shed 0 bases, with 9 bases lying between them. The length of the CDR3 is 14 residues. CDR1 and CDR2 from the germline V gene are SNHLY and FYNNEI. The CDR3, as DNA: TGTGCCAGCAGCACAGACAGTAGCAATCAGCCCCAGCATTTT. Its protein is CASSTDSSNQPQHF.

The chain carries TRBV7-3 and TRBJ2-3; D possibly corresponds to TRBD2 (7 bases). Trimming removed 5 bases at V and 5 bases at J, with 14 bases between. There are 14 residues in the CDR3. The germline gives CDR1 SGHTA, CDR2 FQGTGA. CDR3 loop: CASSLAGAGDTQYF. In DNA, the CDR3 is TGTGCCAGCAGCCTCGCGGGGGCCGGAGATACGCAGTATTTT.

This clone was recorded a few times. This chain uses TRBV4-2 with TRBJ1-6, with D perhaps matching TRBD1 (5 bases). The CDR3 contains 16 residues. V was shortened by 1 base and J by 6 bases, with 13 bases between the two germline ends. CDR1 and CDR2 (germline): LGHNA, YNFKEQ. The CDR3 bases are TGTGCCAGCAGCCAAGCTTGGGACTCTGGTAATTCACCCCTCCACTTT. It is translated as CASSQAWDSGNSPLHF.

The rearrangement joins TRBV29-1 to TRBJ1-5; maybe TRBD1 (6 bases). Trimming took off 5 bases at V and 6 bases at J, with 11 bases between the two ends. Germline V CDR1 and CDR2: SQVTM, ANQGSEA. The CDR3 spans 12 residues. The DNA of the CDR3 is TGCAGCGTTCAGTCAGGGGTTCAGCCCCAGCATTTT. Protein sequence: CSVQSGVQPQHF.

This rearrangement joins TRBV13 to TRBJ2-7; D is uncertain. CDR3 length: 13 amino acids. Germline loops: CDR1 PRHDT, CDR2 FYEKMQ (reference sequence). Trimming cost V 0 bases and J 5 bases, with 8 bases left between them. CDR3 in amino acids: CASSLGSLDEQYF. The DNA of the CDR3 is TGTGCCAGCAGCTTAGGCAGTCTAGACGAGCAGTACTTC.

J is TRBJ2-3 and V is TRBV7-2; D may be TRBD1 (6 bases). The CDR3 is 15 amino acids. Deletions cut 5 bases from V and 6 bases from J, with 18 bases between. Germline V CDR1 and CDR2: SGHTA, FQGNSA. The CDR3, as DNA: TGTGCCAGCAGCCGCTGGTTGGGGGCACAGGATACGCAGTATTTT. Residues: CASSRWLGAQDTQYF.

V gene TRBV6-6 combines with J gene TRBJ1-5, with a weak D call TRBD1 (5 bases). V was pared by 6 bases and J by 6 bases, with 9 bases between. The germline CDR1 and CDR2 sequences are MNHNY and SVGAGI (reference sequence). The CDR3 sequence is 12 residues long. DNA for the CDR3: TGTGCCAGCAGCTTGGGACTTCAGCCCCAGCATTTT. Encoded protein: CASSLGLQPQHF.

The chain combines TRBV5-4 with TRBJ1-2; a weak D match, TRBD1 (5 bases). Trimming took off 1 base at V and 3 bases at J, with 10 bases between the two ends. Germline V gives CDR1 SGHNT, CDR2 YYREEE (reference sequence). The CDR3 runs 14 residues. Here the CDR3 reads CASSLSQGDYGYTF. In nucleotides, the CDR3 is TGTGCCAGCAGCTTGTCCCAGGGCGACTATGGCTACACCTTC.

The chain recombines TRBV6-5 with TRBJ2-3; 7 nucleotides agree with TRBD1. This CDR3 is 15 amino acids long. Looked up from germline, CDR1 is MNHEY and CDR2 is SVGAGI. The V gene end was trimmed by 4 bases and the J gene end by 6 bases; junction bases not matched to a gene: 10. In DNA form, the CDR3 reads TGTGCCAGCAGTTTCGAAGCGACAGGGTCCGATACGCAGTATTTT. This encodes CASSFEATGSDTQYF.